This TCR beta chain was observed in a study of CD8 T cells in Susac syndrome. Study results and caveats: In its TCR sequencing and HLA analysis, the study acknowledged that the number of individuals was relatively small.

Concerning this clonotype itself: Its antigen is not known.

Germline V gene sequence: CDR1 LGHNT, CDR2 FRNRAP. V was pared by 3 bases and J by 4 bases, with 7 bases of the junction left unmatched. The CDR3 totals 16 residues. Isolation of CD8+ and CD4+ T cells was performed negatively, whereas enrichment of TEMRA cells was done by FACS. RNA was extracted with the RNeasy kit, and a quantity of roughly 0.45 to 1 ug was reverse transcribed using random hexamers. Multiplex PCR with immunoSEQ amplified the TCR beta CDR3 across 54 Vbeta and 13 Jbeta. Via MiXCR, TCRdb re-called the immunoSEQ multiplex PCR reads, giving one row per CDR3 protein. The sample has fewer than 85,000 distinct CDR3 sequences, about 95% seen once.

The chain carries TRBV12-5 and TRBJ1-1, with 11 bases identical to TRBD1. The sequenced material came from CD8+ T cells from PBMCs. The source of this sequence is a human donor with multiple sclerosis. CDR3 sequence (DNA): TGTGCTAGTGGTTTTGGGACAGGGGGGAGTGGCACTGAAGCTTTCTTT. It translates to CASGFGTGGSGTEAFF.